What follows are 6 T cell receptor beta chains derived from one specimen sequenced in a study of spatial heterogeneity in lung cancer. Time point of the sample: sample taken at primary tumor resection. From the 5' RACE reads, TCRdb called clonotypes with MiXCR, one entry per CDR3 protein. The sample holds about 38,000 distinct CDR3 sequences, 7.5% seen once. Sequencing was performed on PBMCs, taken at surgery. Receptors originate from a male donor with early-stage non-small cell lung cancer.

This clonotype was recorded many times. The chain uses TRBV2 and TRBJ1-5, with 7 bases aligning to TRBD1. Trimming cost V 5 bases and J 9 bases; bases outside gene matches: 10. Germline V CDR1 and CDR2: SNHLY, FYNNEI. This CDR3 is 14 amino acids long. CDR3 sequence: CASSRTGVRGPQHF. The CDR3 region has the DNA TGTGCCAGCAGTCGGACAGGCGTTAGGGGGCCCCAGCATTTT.

This clonotype came up a few times. The rearrangement links TRBV2 to TRBJ2-3, with D perhaps matching TRBD2 (7 bases). Germline lookup yields CDR1 SNHLY and CDR2 FYNNEI. Trimming removed 7 bases from V and 5 bases from J, with 16 bases in between. This CDR3 is built from 14 residues. Written as DNA, the CDR3 is TGTGCCAGCATCATAGGGGGGGCCGGAGATACGCAGTATTTT. Its translation: CASIIGGAGDTQYF.

This clonotype was seen many times. This chain uses TRBV7-9 with TRBJ2-1, with a tentative D call TRBD1 (6 bases). Germline V CDR1 and CDR2: SEHNR, FQNEAQ (reference sequence). V was cut by 7 bases and J by 2 bases, with 18 bases left in between. The CDR3 contains 16 residues. The CDR3 region has the DNA TGTGCCAGCACCCCCCAGGGGAATCCAACCTACAATGAGCAGTTCTTC. It encodes CASTPQGNPTYNEQFF.

This clonotype was seen only a few times. The chain employs TRBV2 and TRBJ1-6, with D possibly being TRBD1 (6 bases). The ends were cut back, 10 bases at V and 9 bases at J, with 16 bases in the middle. The CDR3 length is 13 residues. The germline CDR1 and CDR2 sequences are SNHLY and FYNNEI. This CDR3 is CAKSVQGSSPLHF. CDR3 coding DNA: TGTGCCAAATCGGTACAGGGTAGTTCACCCCTCCACTTT.

This clonotype is termed large. The rearrangement links TRBV30 to TRBJ2-7; 9 nucleotides agree with TRBD2. Germline V lookup: CDR1 GTSNPN, CDR2 SVGIG (reference sequence). V was clipped by 0 bases and J by 2 bases; unmatched bases: 2. The CDR3 runs 14 residues. CDR3 sequence (DNA): TGTGCCTGGAGTGTCAGCGGGAGGCCCTACGAGCAGTACGTC. Translating gives CAWSVSGRPYEQYV.

This clonotype was observed many times. The rearrangement uses TRBV7-2 and TRBJ2-4; D ambiguous. In germline, CDR1 is SGHTA, CDR2 FQGNSA. The CDR3 totals 13 residues. Trimming pared 3 bases from V and 7 bases from J, leaving 10 bases between. The CDR3 nucleotides read TGTGCCAGCAGCTTTGGGATCGGCAACATTCAGTACTTC. Amino acid sequence: CASSFGIGNIQYF.